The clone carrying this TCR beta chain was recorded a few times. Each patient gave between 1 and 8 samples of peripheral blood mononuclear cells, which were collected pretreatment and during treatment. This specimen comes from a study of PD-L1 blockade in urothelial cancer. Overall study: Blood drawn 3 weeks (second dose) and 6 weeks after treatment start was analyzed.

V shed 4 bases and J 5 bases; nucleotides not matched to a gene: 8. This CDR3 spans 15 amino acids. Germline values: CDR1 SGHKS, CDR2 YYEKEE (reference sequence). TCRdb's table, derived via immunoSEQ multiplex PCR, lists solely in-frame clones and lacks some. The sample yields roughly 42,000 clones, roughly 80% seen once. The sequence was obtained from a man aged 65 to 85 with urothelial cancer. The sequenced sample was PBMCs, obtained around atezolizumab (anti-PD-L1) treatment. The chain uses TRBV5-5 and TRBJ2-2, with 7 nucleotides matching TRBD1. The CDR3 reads CASSNHRGETGELFF. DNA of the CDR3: TGTGCCAGCAGCAATCACAGGGGAGAAACCGGGGAGCTGTTTTTT.